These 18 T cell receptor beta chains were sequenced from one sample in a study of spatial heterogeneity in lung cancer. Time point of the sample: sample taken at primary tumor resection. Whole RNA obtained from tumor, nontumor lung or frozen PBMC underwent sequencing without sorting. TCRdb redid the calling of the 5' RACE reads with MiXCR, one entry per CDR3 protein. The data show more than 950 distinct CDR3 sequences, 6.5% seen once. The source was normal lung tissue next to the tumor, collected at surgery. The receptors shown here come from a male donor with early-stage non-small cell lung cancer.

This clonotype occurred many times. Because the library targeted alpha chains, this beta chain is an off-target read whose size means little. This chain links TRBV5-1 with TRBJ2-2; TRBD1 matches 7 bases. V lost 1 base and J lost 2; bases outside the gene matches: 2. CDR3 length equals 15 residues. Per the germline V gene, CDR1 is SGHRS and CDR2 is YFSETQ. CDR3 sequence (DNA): TGCGCCAGCAGCTTGACAGGGGAAAACACCGGGGAGCTGTTTTTT. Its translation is CASSLTGENTGELFF.

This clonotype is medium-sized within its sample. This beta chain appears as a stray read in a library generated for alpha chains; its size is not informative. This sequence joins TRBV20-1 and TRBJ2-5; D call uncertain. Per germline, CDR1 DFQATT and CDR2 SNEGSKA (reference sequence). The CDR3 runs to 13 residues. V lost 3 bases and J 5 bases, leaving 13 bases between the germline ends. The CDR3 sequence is CSASSFEWETQYF. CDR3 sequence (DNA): TGCAGTGCTAGTTCATTCGAGTGGGAGACCCAGTACTTC.

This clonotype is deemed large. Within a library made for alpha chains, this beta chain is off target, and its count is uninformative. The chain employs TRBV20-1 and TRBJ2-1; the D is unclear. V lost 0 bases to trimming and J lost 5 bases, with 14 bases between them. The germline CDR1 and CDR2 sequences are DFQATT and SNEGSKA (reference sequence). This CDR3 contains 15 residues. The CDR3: CSARDRRLNNNEQFF. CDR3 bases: TGCAGTGCTAGAGATAGGAGACTGAACAACAATGAGCAGTTCTTC.

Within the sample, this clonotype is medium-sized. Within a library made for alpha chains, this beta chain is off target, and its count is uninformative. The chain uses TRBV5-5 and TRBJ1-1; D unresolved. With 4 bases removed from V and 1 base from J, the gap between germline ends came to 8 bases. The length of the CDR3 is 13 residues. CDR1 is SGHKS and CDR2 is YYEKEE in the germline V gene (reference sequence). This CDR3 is CASSVLWNTEAFF. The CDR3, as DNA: TGTGCCAGCAGCGTTCTCTGGAACACTGAAGCTTTCTTT.

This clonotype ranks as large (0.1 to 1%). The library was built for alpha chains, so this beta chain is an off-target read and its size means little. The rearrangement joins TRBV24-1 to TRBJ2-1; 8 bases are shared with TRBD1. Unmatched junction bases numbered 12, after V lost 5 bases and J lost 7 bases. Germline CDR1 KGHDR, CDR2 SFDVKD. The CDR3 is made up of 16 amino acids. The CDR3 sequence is CATSAADRGMGNEQFF. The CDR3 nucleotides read TGTGCCACCAGTGCCGCCGACAGGGGTATGGGTAATGAGCAGTTCTTC.

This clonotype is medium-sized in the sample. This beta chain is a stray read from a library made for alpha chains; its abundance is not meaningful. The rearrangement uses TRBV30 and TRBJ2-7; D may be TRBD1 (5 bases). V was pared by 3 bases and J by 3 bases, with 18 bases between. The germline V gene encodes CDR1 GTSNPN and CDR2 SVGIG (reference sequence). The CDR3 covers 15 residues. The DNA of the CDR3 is TGTGCCTGGAGCGCGCCGACGCTCCAGGGCTACGAGCAGTACTTC. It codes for CAWSAPTLQGYEQYF. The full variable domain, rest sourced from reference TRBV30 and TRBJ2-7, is SQTIHQWPATLVQPVGSPLSLECTVEGTSNPNLYWYRQAAGRGLQLLFYSVGIGQISSEVPQNLSASRPQDRQFILSSKKLLLSDSGFYLCAWSAPTLQGYEQYFGPGTRLTVT.

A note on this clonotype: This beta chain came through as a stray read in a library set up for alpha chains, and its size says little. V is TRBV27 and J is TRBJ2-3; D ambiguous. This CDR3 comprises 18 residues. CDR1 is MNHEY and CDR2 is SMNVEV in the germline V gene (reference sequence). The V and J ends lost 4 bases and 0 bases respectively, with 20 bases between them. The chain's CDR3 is CASSSALQRRASTDTQYF. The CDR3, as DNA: TGTGCCAGCAGTTCCGCACTCCAAAGACGGGCTAGCACAGATACGCAGTATTTT.

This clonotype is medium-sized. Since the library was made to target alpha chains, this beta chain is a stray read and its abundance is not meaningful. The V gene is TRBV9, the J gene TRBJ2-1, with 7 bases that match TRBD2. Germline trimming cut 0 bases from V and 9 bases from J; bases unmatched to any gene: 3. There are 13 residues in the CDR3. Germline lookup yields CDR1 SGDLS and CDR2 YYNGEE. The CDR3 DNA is TGTGCCAGCAGCGTAGGAAGGGAGGGTGAGCAGTTCTTC. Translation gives CASSVGREGEQFF.

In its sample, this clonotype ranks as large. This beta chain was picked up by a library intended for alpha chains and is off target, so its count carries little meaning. CDR3 nucleotide sequence: TGTGCCAGCAGGCTTGACAGAATCTACAATGAGCAGTTCTTC. Amino acid sequence: CASRLDRIYNEQFF. The chain links TRBV6-5 to TRBJ2-1; TRBD1 is a possible D gene (5 bases). CDR3 length: 14 amino acids. The germline V and J ends were trimmed by 6 bases and 3 bases, with 12 bases remaining between them. CDR1 MNHEY and CDR2 SVGAGI come from the germline V gene.

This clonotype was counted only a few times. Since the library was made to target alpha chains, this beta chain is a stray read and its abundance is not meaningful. CDR3: CASSPRTGGEALHF. The DNA of the CDR3 is TGTGCCAGCAGTCCCCGGACAGGGGGGGAAGCCCTCCACTTT. The V call is TRBV12-3 or TRBV12-4, the J call TRBJ1-6; 10 bases line up with TRBD1. V lost 5 bases to trimming and J lost 14 bases; unmatched junction nucleotides: 9. The CDR3 loop spans 14 amino acids.

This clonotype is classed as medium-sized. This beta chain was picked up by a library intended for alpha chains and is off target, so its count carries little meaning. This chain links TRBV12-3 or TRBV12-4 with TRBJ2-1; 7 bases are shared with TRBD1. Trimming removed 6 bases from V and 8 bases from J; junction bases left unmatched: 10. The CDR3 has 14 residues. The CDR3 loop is CASRKGASGYEQFF. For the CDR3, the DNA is TGTGCCAGCAGAAAGGGGGCCAGCGGCTATGAGCAGTTCTTC.

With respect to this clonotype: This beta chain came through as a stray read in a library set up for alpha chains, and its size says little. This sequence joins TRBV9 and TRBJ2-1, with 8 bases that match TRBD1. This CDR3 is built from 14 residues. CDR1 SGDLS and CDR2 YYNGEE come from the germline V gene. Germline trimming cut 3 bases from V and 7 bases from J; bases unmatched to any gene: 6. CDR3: CASSARQGTNEQFF. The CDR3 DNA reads TGTGCCAGCAGCGCCCGACAGGGGACTAATGAGCAGTTCTTC.

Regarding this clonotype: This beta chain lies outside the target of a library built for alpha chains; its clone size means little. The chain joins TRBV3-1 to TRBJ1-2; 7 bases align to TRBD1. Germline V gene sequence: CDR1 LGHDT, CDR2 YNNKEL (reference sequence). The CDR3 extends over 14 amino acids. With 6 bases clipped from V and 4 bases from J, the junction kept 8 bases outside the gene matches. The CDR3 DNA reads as TGTGCCAGCAGTCACCGGGACAGCTCCTATGGCTACACCTTC. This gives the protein CASSHRDSSYGYTF.

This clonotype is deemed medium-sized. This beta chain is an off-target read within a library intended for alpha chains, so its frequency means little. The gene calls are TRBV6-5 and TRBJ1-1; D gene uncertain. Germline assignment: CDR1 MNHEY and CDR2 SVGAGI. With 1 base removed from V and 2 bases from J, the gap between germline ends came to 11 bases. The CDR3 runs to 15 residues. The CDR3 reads CASSYFEHANTEAFF. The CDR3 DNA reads TGTGCCAGCAGTTACTTTGAACACGCAAACACTGAAGCTTTCTTT.

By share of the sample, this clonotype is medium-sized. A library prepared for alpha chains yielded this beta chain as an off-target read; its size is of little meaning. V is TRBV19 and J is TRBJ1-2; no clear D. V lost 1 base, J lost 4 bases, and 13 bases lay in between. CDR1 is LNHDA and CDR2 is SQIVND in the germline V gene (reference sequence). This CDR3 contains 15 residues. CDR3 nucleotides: TGTGCCAGTAGTATAGGGGTGCGGCAGCCCTATGGCTACACCTTC. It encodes CASSIGVRQPYGYTF. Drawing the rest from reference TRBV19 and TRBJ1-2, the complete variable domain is DGGITQSPKYLFRKEGQNVTLSCEQNLNHDAMYWYRQDPGQGLRLIYYSQIVNDFQKGDIAEGYSVSREKKESFPLTVTSAQKNPTAFYLCASSIGVRQPYGYTFGSGTRLTVV.

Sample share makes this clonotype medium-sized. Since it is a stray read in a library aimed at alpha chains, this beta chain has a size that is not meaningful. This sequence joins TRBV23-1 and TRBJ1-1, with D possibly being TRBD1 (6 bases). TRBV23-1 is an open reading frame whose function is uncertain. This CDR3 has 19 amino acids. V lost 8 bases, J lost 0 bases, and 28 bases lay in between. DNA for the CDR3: TGCGCCAGCCCTCAAATTGACAGGCGAGCGATCCGGTTGAACACTGAAGCTTTCTTT. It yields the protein CASPQIDRRAIRLNTEAFF.

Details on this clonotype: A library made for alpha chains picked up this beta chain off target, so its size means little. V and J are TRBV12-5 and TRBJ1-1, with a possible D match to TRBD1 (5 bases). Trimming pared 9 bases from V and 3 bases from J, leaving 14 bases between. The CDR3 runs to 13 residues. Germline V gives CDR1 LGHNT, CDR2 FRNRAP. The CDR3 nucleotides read TGTGCTAGCGGACAAAATGGGGACACTGAAGCTTTCTTT. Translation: CASGQNGDTEAFF.

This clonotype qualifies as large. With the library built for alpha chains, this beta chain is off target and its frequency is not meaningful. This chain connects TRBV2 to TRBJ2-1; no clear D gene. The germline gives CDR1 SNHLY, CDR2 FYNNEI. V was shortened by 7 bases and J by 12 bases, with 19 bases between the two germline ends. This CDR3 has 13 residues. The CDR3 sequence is CASNPYAAQRQFF. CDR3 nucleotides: TGTGCCAGCAACCCCTATGCCGCACAGAGGCAGTTCTTC.